Each of the 18 T cell receptor beta chains below was sequenced from the same sample in a study of blood T cell repertoires in COVID-19. Clones were read by immunoSEQ multiplex PCR, and TCRdb kept only the in-frame ones, dropping some. The top ten hold around 15% of the sample, which has some 250,000 clones, 70% to 90% seen once. Sequenced sample: PBMCs or T cells enriched from blood (not recorded which). These receptors were obtained from a man between 18 and 35 years old who had recovered from COVID-19.

This chain uses TRBV14 with TRBJ1-6; no clear D. Trimming removed 1 base at V and 0 bases at J, with 7 bases between. The CDR3 sequence is 16 residues long. Germline CDR1 and CDR2: SGHDN and FVKESK. CDR3 loop: CASSQGVSSYNSPLHF. In DNA form, the CDR3 reads TGTGCCAGCAGCCAAGGCGTGAGCTCCTATAATTCACCCCTCCACTTT.

This chain connects TRBV28 to TRBJ2-7; no firm D call. Trimming shortened V by 1 base and J by 4 bases, and 8 bases separated the two germline ends. This CDR3 region has 13 residues. The germline CDR1 and CDR2 sequences are MDHEN and SYDVKM. CDR3 sequence (DNA): TGTGCCAGCAGTTTATACCCTACGTACGAGCAGTACTTC. Amino acids: CASSLYPTYEQYF.

This rearrangement joins TRBV6-5 to TRBJ1-2; 12 bases match TRBD1. This CDR3 is built from 14 residues. V gave up 2 bases and J gave up 8 bases; unmatched junction bases: 3. Germline CDR1 MNHEY, CDR2 SVGAGI. This chain's CDR3 is CASSYRDRGLGYTF. CDR3 bases: TGTGCCAGCAGTTACCGGGACAGGGGGCTAGGCTACACCTTC.

Turning to this clone: The sample carries other DNA sequences with the same CDR3. This sequence joins TRBV4-1 and TRBJ1-1; perhaps TRBD1 as D (6 bases). This CDR3 has 13 residues. V was pared by 1 base and J by 4 bases, with 7 bases between. Looked up from germline, CDR1 is MGHRA and CDR2 is YSYEKL. The CDR3 protein is CASSQVGGTEAFF. The CDR3, as DNA: TGCGCCAGCAGCCAAGTAGGGGGCACTGAAGCTTTCTTT.

This clone has a handful of counts. The chain combines TRBV2 with TRBJ2-3; TRBD2 aligns across 8 bases. Per germline, CDR1 SNHLY and CDR2 FYNNEI. This CDR3 comprises 17 residues. V lost 10 bases to trimming and J lost 0 bases; unmatched junction nucleotides: 15. The CDR3 DNA is TGTGCCATCCCTAGCGGGTCCCAAAAATGGAGCACAGATACGCAGTATTTT. This translates into CAIPSGSQKWSTDTQYF.

CDR3 coding DNA: TGTGCCAGTAGTTTAACAGGGTACGATGGCTACACCTTC. Residues: CASSLTGYDGYTF. This rearrangement joins TRBV19 to TRBJ1-2; TRBD1 might be the D (6 bases). CDR3 size: 13 residues. Trimming pared 5 bases from V and 6 bases from J, leaving 13 bases between. Per germline, CDR1 LNHDA and CDR2 SQIVND (reference sequence). The whole variable domain, remainder taken from reference TRBV19 and TRBJ1-2, is DGGITQSPKYLFRKEGQNVTLSCEQNLNHDAMYWYRQDPGQGLRLIYYSQIVNDFQKGDIAEGYSVSREKKESFPLTVTSAQKNPTAFYLCASSLTGYDGYTFGSGTRLTVV.

This chain uses TRBV6-6 with TRBJ1-1; unclear D gene. V was clipped by 5 bases and J by 0 bases, with 19 bases between them. The CDR3 totals 17 residues. Germline V CDR1 and CDR2: MNHNY, SVGAGI (reference sequence). The CDR3 spells CASSPHLLTIMNTEAFF. The DNA of the CDR3 is TGTGCCAGCAGTCCCCACCTATTGACAATCATGAACACTGAAGCTTTCTTT.

The V call is TRBV6-5, the J call TRBJ1-2; 7 positions agree with TRBD1. Germline CDR1 reads MNHEY; CDR2 reads SVGAGI. V gave up 5 bases and J gave up 5 bases; unmatched junction bases: 8. This CDR3 contains 14 residues. CDR3 in DNA: TGTGCCAGCAGTCGGATACAGGGGACATATGGCTACACCTTC. Its protein is CASSRIQGTYGYTF.

This rearrangement joins TRBV30 to TRBJ1-6; tentative D call: TRBD1 (5 bases). Germline assignment: CDR1 GTSNPN and CDR2 SVGIG (reference sequence). Trimming removed 5 bases at V and 5 bases at J, with 16 bases between. The CDR3 contains 15 residues. CDR3 nucleotide sequence: TGTGCCTGGTCCACGGGGGGTGGCAATAATTCACCCCTCCACTTT. Translating gives CAWSTGGGNNSPLHF.

This clone was recorded once. This sequence joins TRBV30 and TRBJ2-5, with 11 positions matching TRBD2. The CDR3 has 13 amino acids. The junction had 2 bases not matched to a gene; V was cut back by 3 bases and J by 5 bases. CDR1 and CDR2 (germline): GTSNPN, SVGIG (reference sequence). The DNA of the CDR3 is TGTGCCTGGAGGACTAGCGGGACGGAGACCCAGTACTTC. Translating gives CAWRTSGTETQYF.

This chain joins TRBV19 and TRBJ2-1; 7 positions agree with TRBD2. Germline V lookup: CDR1 LNHDA, CDR2 SQIVND (reference sequence). J gave up 10 bases and V 3 bases, and 18 bases lay outside the gene matches. The CDR3 covers 17 residues. CDR3 DNA sequence: TGTGCCAGTAGTATCTCCTACACTAGCGCCGGTTTCGGAGAGCAGTTCTTC. Its translation: CASSISYTSAGFGEQFF. Full variable domain (missing parts from reference TRBV19 and TRBJ2-1): DGGITQSPKYLFRKEGQNVTLSCEQNLNHDAMYWYRQDPGQGLRLIYYSQIVNDFQKGDIAEGYSVSREKKESFPLTVTSAQKNPTAFYLCASSISYTSAGFGEQFFGPGTRLTVL.

The J gene is TRBJ2-2, the V gene TRBV7-9; TRBD2 aligns across 14 bases. With 6 bases clipped from V and 1 base from J, the junction kept 7 bases outside the gene matches. Germline values: CDR1 SEHNR, CDR2 FQNEAQ (reference sequence). The CDR3 sequence is 18 residues long. The CDR3 nucleotides are TGTGCCAGCAGGCGACCGGGACTAGCGGGGGTGAACACCGGGGAGCTGTTTTTT. It is translated as CASRRPGLAGVNTGELFF. Full variable domain (remainder filled in from reference TRBV7-9 and TRBJ2-2): DTGVSQNPRHKITKRGQNVTFRCDPISEHNRLYWYRQTLGQGPEFLTYFQNEAQLEKSRLLSDRFSAERPKGSFSTLEIQRTEQGDSAMYLCASRRPGLAGVNTGELFFGEGSRLTVL.

V usage is TRBV5-1 and J usage is TRBJ2-7; perhaps TRBD2 as D (5 bases). This CDR3 comprises 15 residues. The germline gives CDR1 SGHRS, CDR2 YFSETQ. V lost 1 base, J lost 0 bases, and 11 bases lay in between. This chain's CDR3 is CASSLNSVSSYEQYF. For the CDR3, the DNA is TGCGCCAGCAGCTTGAATAGCGTAAGCTCCTACGAGCAGTACTTC.

The chain uses TRBV2 and TRBJ2-2; D remains ambiguous. CDR3 length: 13 residues. V was pared by 6 bases and J by 6 bases, with 11 bases between. Germline-derived CDR1 and CDR2 are SNHLY and FYNNEI. CDR3 in amino acids: CASRGVRAGELFF. CDR3 in DNA: TGTGCCAGCAGAGGAGTACGGGCCGGGGAGCTGTTTTTT.

V usage is TRBV5-8 and J usage is TRBJ2-1, with 7 bases lining up with TRBD1. J gave up 9 bases and V 4 bases, and 13 bases lay outside the gene matches. The V gene's germline CDR1 is SGHTS and CDR2 YDEGEE. The CDR3 runs to 15 residues. CDR3 DNA sequence: TGTGCCAGCAGCATCGGGACAGCTGGTATGGGTGAGCAGTTCTTC. Its protein is CASSIGTAGMGEQFF. Supplemented by reference TRBV5-8 and TRBJ2-1, the full variable domain reads EAGVTQSPTHLIKTRGQQATLRCSPISGHTSVYWYQQALGLGLQFLLWYDEGEERNRGNFPPRFSGRQFPNYSSELNVNALELEDSALYLCASSIGTAGMGEQFFGPGTRLTVL.

V and J are TRBV6-4 and TRBJ2-5; D may be TRBD2 (6 bases). Germline V CDR1 and CDR2: MRHNA, SNTAGT. V gave up 0 bases and J gave up 1 base, with 9 bases separating them. The CDR3 runs to 15 residues. The CDR3 spells CASSDSAGSQETQYF. Here the CDR3 DNA reads TGTGCCAGCAGTGACTCCGCGGGGTCCCAAGAGACCCAGTACTTC.

A few counts support this clone. The J gene is TRBJ1-2, the V gene TRBV2; no reliable D call. CDR1 and CDR2 (germline): SNHLY, FYNNEI. The CDR3 spans 16 residues. The V and J ends lost 4 bases and 2 bases respectively, with 17 bases between them. The CDR3 DNA reads as TGTGCCAGCAGTGTTGAACAGACTATTAGCAACTATGGCTACACCTTC. It encodes CASSVEQTISNYGYTF. Filled out from reference TRBV2 and TRBJ1-2, the complete variable domain reads EPEVTQTPSHQVTQMGQEVILRCVPISNHLYFYWYRQILGQKVEFLVSFYNNEISEKSEIFDDQFSVERPDGSNFTLKIRSTKLEDSAMYFCASSVEQTISNYGYTFGSGTRLTVV.

The chain is built from TRBV21-1 and TRBJ1-5. TRBV21-1 is listed as a pseudogene. The CDR3 contains 20 residues. The CDR3 nucleotides read TGTGCCAGCAGCAATGAGGGGAGGGGGGGCCGTAGTCTCTTAAGACAGCCCCAGCATTTT. It specifies CASSNEGRGGRSLLRQPQHF.